The 23 T cell receptor beta chains listed next were all sequenced from one sample in a study of patients and donors after allogeneic stem cell transplantation. TCRdb used MiXCR to reprocess the RT-PCR reads, holding one entry per CDR3 protein. Here the sample spans roughly 880,000 distinct CDR3 sequences, roughly 18% being singletons. Source material: blood, either unsorted or a sorted T cell fraction (not recorded which). These receptor sequences come from a human donor who was either an allogeneic HSCT recipient or a stem cell or donor lymphocyte infusion donor (not recorded which). It is not recorded whose cells these are; they may come from a transplant donor.

The sample holds a few counts of this clonotype. The CDR3 protein is CAISSTGSYGYTF. The CDR3 bases are TGTGCCATCAGTTCAACAGGTAGCTATGGCTACACCTTC. The chain uses TRBV10-3 and TRBJ1-2; D perhaps matches TRBD1 (5 bases). Per germline, CDR1 ENHRY and CDR2 SYGVKD. The CDR3 is 13 amino acids. Trimming left V 5 bases short and J 4 bases short, with 11 bases between.

This clonotype was picked up many times. The chain employs TRBV11-2 and TRBJ1-3; 8 bases line up with TRBD1. The V gene end was trimmed by 7 bases and the J gene end by 3 bases; junction bases not matched to a gene: 5. Germline values: CDR1 SGHAT, CDR2 FQNNGV. The CDR3 has 14 residues. The CDR3 sequence: CASNQTGVGNTIYF. CDR3 nucleotides: TGTGCCAGCAACCAGACAGGGGTTGGAAACACCATATATTTT.

This clonotype showed up just a few times. The chain uses TRBV6-1 and TRBJ1-4; D is uncertain. From germline, CDR1 is MNHNS and CDR2 SASEGT. V was trimmed by 5 bases and J by 3 bases, leaving 10 bases between them. There are 14 residues in the CDR3. The CDR3 sequence: CASSQTTANEKLFF. Here the CDR3 DNA reads TGTGCCAGCAGTCAGACAACTGCTAATGAAAAACTGTTTTTT.

This chain uses TRBV25-1 with TRBJ2-7; possible D gene TRBD1, 5 bases. Germline CDR1 MGHDK, CDR2 SYGVNS. Deletions cut 0 bases from V and 0 bases from J, with 15 bases between. The CDR3 length is 17 residues. CDR3 protein: CASSEYIEQVGSYEQYF. DNA of the CDR3: TGTGCCAGCAGTGAATATATCGAACAGGTCGGCTCCTACGAGCAGTACTTC.

V and J are TRBV4-2 and TRBJ1-1; maybe TRBD1 (5 bases). CDR3 length: 16 residues. The ends were cut back, 0 bases at V and 1 base at J, with 12 bases in the middle. The germline gives CDR1 LGHNA, CDR2 YNFKEQ. The CDR3 DNA is TGTGCCAGCAGCCAAGACGTCGGAGGGGAGAACACTGAAGCTTTCTTT. Protein: CASSQDVGGENTEAFF.

This clonotype has just a few counts. The chain has TRBV12-3 or TRBV12-4 and TRBJ2-2; a weak D match, TRBD1 (5 bases). The CDR3 runs 17 residues. Trimming shortened V by 2 bases and J by 5 bases, and 18 bases separated the two germline ends. CDR3 sequence (DNA): TGTGCCAGCAGTTTAAGGTTCCGGGTCAGGGCGACCGGGGAGCTGTTTTTT. Encoded protein: CASSLRFRVRATGELFF.

This chain uses TRBV6-6 with TRBJ1-1; D may be TRBD1 (5 bases). In germline, CDR1 is MNHNY, CDR2 SVGAGI (reference sequence). The CDR3 runs 10 residues. V lost 6 bases and J lost 6, with 5 bases in between. CDR3 residues: CASRQAEAFF. The DNA for the CDR3 is TGTGCCAGCAGACAGGCTGAAGCTTTCTTT.

The J gene is TRBJ2-7, the V gene TRBV2; D tentatively reads TRBD1 or TRBD2 (5 bases each). Trimming removed 3 bases at V and 4 bases at J, with 19 bases between. The CDR3 has 16 amino acids. Looked up from germline, CDR1 is SNHLY and CDR2 is FYNNEI. The CDR3 reads CASSDRDQRLSYEQYF. CDR3 coding DNA: TGTGCCAGCAGTGACCGGGACCAGCGGCTAAGTTACGAGCAGTACTTC.

This chain uses TRBV20-1 with TRBJ2-4; 7 nucleotides agree with TRBD2. The CDR3 extends over 16 amino acids. Germline V lookup: CDR1 DFQATT, CDR2 SNEGSKA (reference sequence). V lost 0 bases and J lost 0; bases outside the gene matches: 5. The CDR3 DNA sequence: TGCAGTGCTAGAGATGCACGGGGGGTAGCCAAAAACATTCAGTACTTC. Encoded protein: CSARDARGVAKNIQYF.

With regard to this clonotype: One end of the junction does not line up with germline, which may come from a read error. The V and J genes are TRBV5-5 and TRBJ2-1, with D possibly TRBD2 on 5 matching bases. The CDR3 has 13 residues. CDR1 is SGHKS and CDR2 is YYEKEE in the germline V gene (reference sequence). CDR3: CASTLDSNNEQFF. In DNA form, the CDR3 reads TGTGCCAGCACCTTGGACTCAAACAATGAGCAGTTCTTC. Complete variable domain (other parts from reference TRBV5-5 and TRBJ2-1): DAGVTQSPTHLIKTRGQQVTLRCSPISGHKSVSWYQQVLGQGPQFIFQYYEKEERGRGNFPDRFSARQFPNYSSELNVNALLLGDSALYLCASTLDSNNEQFFGPGTRLTVL.

The chain links TRBV9 to TRBJ2-2; D perhaps matches TRBD2 (6 bases). Germline V gene data show CDR1 as SGDLS and CDR2 as YYNGEE. Deletions cut 0 bases from V and 1 base from J, with 10 bases between. CDR3 length: 16 residues. The CDR3 DNA follows: TGTGCCAGCAGCGTAGGACGGCGGGAGAACACCGGGGAGCTGTTTTTT. The encoded protein is CASSVGRRENTGELFF.

Only a few counts were recorded for this clonotype. The genes are TRBV27 and TRBJ1-5; weak D call: TRBD1 (6 bases). CDR3 length equals 14 residues. The V end lost 6 bases, the J end lost 9 bases, and 18 bases lay between the germline ends. CDR1 is MNHEY, CDR2 SMNVEV, per germline (reference sequence). CDR3 nucleotides: TGTGCCAGCAGCATACGGCAGGGGTCATGGCCCCAGCATTTT. Residues: CASSIRQGSWPQHF.

This chain joins TRBV5-1 and TRBJ1-1; D is perhaps TRBD1 (6 bases). This CDR3 region has 14 residues. Trimming left V 3 bases short and J 1 base short, with 10 bases between. The germline CDR1 and CDR2 sequences are SGHRS and YFSETQ. CDR3 DNA: TGCGCCAGCAGCTGGGAGGGGGGGAACACTGAAGCTTTCTTT. Translated, it gives CASSWEGGNTEAFF.

The chain uses TRBV7-8 and TRBJ1-1, with D tentatively TRBD1 (5 bases). This CDR3 is 16 amino acids long. CDR1 is SGHVS, CDR2 FQNEAQ, per germline. V was shortened by 5 bases and J by 5 bases, with 21 bases between the two germline ends. CDR3 in DNA: TGTGCCAGCAGCGCCCAACGGGGGACGGTGAGGACTGAAGCTTTCTTT. The encoded protein is CASSAQRGTVRTEAFF. The full variable domain, completed using reference TRBV7-8 and TRBJ1-1, is GAGVSQSPRYKVAKRGQDVALRCDPISGHVSLFWYQQALGQGPEFLTYFQNEAQLDKSGLPSDRFFAERPEGSVSTLKIQRTQQEDSAVYLCASSAQRGTVRTEAFFGQGTRLTVV.

This sequence joins TRBV25-1 and TRBJ2-7; D is unclear. V was pared by 0 bases and J by 3 bases, with 9 bases between. The CDR3 spans 14 residues. Germline CDR1 is MGHDK and CDR2 is SYGVNS. CDR3 DNA sequence: TGTGCCAGCAGTGAATATGGCAGTTTCTACGAGCAGTACTTC. Its translation is CASSEYGSFYEQYF.

The chain recombines TRBV7-9 with TRBJ2-7, with D unclear. V was clipped by 1 base and J by 0 bases, with 10 bases between them. The CDR3 has 15 amino acids. Per the germline V gene, CDR1 is SEHNR and CDR2 is FQNEAQ (reference sequence). The CDR3 coding sequence is TGTGCCAGCAGCTTAGTGCAGGTGGTCTCCTACGAGCAGTACTTC. This gives the protein CASSLVQVVSYEQYF.

The genes are TRBV21-1 and TRBJ2-7. TRBV21-1 is a known pseudogene. The CDR3 is 10 residues long. CDR3: CAGRRDEQYF. The CDR3 DNA sequence: TGTGCCGGCAGACGAGACGAGCAGTACTTC.

The table lists this clonotype with a few counts. This chain uses TRBV6-1 with TRBJ2-3, with D possibly being TRBD2 (6 bases). The germline V and J ends were trimmed by 5 bases and 3 bases, with 18 bases remaining between them. Per germline, CDR1 MNHNS and CDR2 SASEGT. This CDR3 spans 16 amino acids. The CDR3 sequence is CASSQPGTPATDTQYF. CDR3 DNA sequence: TGTGCCAGCAGTCAACCCGGGACTCCCGCGACAGATACGCAGTATTTT.

This clonotype was observed a handful of times. The chain carries TRBV5-1 and TRBJ2-5; D gene ambiguous. The germline V gene encodes CDR1 SGHRS and CDR2 YFSETQ. The V end was cut by 0 bases, the J end by 2 bases, with 8 bases between. The CDR3 has 14 residues. The CDR3 DNA sequence: TGCGCCAGCAGCTTGGCACAGCCACAAGAGACCCAGTACTTC. This encodes CASSLAQPQETQYF.

The chain is built from TRBV20-1 and TRBJ2-7; 8 nucleotides match TRBD1. The CDR3 spans 13 residues. J lost 6 bases, V lost 6 bases, and 10 bases had no gene match. Germline values: CDR1 DFQATT, CDR2 SNEGSKA (reference sequence). The CDR3 bases are TGCAGTGCCCAAGGACAGGGAAGAGGCGAGCAGTACTTC. It yields the protein CSAQGQGRGEQYF.

This clonotype appeared a few times. The chain carries TRBV30 and TRBJ1-6; weak D call: TRBD1 (5 bases). V dropped 8 bases and J dropped 3 bases, with 11 bases sitting between them. The CDR3 loop spans 13 amino acids. Germline V gives CDR1 GTSNPN, CDR2 SVGIG (reference sequence). CDR3 in DNA: TGTGCCCTAGCGCAGGGCTATAATTCACCCCTCCACTTT. Residues: CALAQGYNSPLHF.

The chain links TRBV18 to TRBJ2-3; no reliable D call. This CDR3 comprises 13 residues. The V and J ends lost 4 bases and 5 bases respectively, with 10 bases between them. The germline V gene encodes CDR1 KGHSH and CDR2 LQKENI. CDR3 DNA: TGTGCCAGCTCACTACGGCAAAAAGATACGCAGTATTTT. This sequence encodes CASSLRQKDTQYF.

J is TRBJ2-5 and V is TRBV7-9; TRBD2 is a possible D gene (5 bases). The CDR3 length is 14 residues. The germline CDR1 and CDR2 sequences are SEHNR and FQNEAQ (reference sequence). Trimming removed 5 bases at V and 5 bases at J, with 15 bases between. The CDR3 DNA is TGTGCCAGCAGCCGACTGGGGTCGGGGGAGACCCAGTACTTC. It yields the protein CASSRLGSGETQYF.